The 20 T cell receptor beta chains presented below share a single source sample, sequenced in a study of somatic mutations in cytotoxic T cells in rheumatoid arthritis. Data came from immunoSEQ multiplex PCR; TCRdb stores just in-frame clones and leaves some out. The profile shows under 35,000 clones, around nine tenths of them singletons. Material for sequencing was CD8+ T cells sorted from blood. The source of these receptors is an adult with rheumatoid arthritis.

The rearrangement joins TRBV27 to TRBJ2-3, with TRBD2 matching over 10 bases. The CDR3 consists of 14 residues. From germline, CDR1 is MNHEY and CDR2 SMNVEV (reference sequence). V lost 4 bases, J lost 5 bases, and 3 bases stayed unmatched. As DNA, the CDR3 is TGTGCCAGCAGTTGGGTAGCGGGGGGAGATACGCAGTATTTT. Translation gives CASSWVAGGDTQYF.

The chain carries TRBV27 and TRBJ1-1; a weak D match, TRBD1 (5 bases). The CDR3 totals 15 residues. Germline CDR1 reads MNHEY; CDR2 reads SMNVEV (reference sequence). V lost 3 bases and J lost 3, with 14 bases in between. CDR3 sequence: CASSFLPGIDTEAFF. The CDR3 bases are TGTGCCAGCAGTTTTTTACCAGGGATTGACACTGAAGCTTTCTTT.

V usage is TRBV13 and J usage is TRBJ2-7; D is ambiguous. This CDR3 has 12 amino acids. Germline V gene lookup returns CDR1 PRHDT and CDR2 FYEKMQ (reference sequence). V lost 1 base and J lost 4, with 5 bases in between. CDR3 in DNA: TGTGCCAGCAGCTTAGAAGGATACGAGCAGTACTTC. Its translation: CASSLEGYEQYF.

The chain employs TRBV4-2 and TRBJ2-1; D call uncertain. The CDR3 sequence is 11 residues long. V lost 1 base, J lost 10 bases, and 5 bases lay in between. Germline values: CDR1 LGHNA, CDR2 YNFKEQ. The CDR3 reads CASSQGREQFF. CDR3 bases: TGTGCCAGCAGCCAAGGCCGGGAGCAGTTCTTC.

Notes on this clone: One end of the junction fails to match germline, which may point to a read error. The chain links TRBV6-5 to TRBJ1-2; unclear D gene. The CDR3 extends over 14 amino acids. The V gene's germline CDR1 is MNHEY and CDR2 SVGAGI. In DNA form, the CDR3 reads TGTGCCAGTAGTTTCGCCGGACCTAACTATGGCTACACCTTC. Its translation: CASSFAGPNYGYTF.

V and J are TRBV7-3 and TRBJ2-7; D call uncertain. This CDR3 region has 14 residues. The V end lost 5 bases, the J end lost 6 bases, and 17 bases lay between the germline ends. Germline V lookup: CDR1 SGHTA, CDR2 FQGTGA. CDR3 protein: CASSVPSTLSEQYF. CDR3 coding DNA: TGTGCCAGCAGCGTCCCTAGTACACTCTCCGAGCAGTACTTC.

V is TRBV11-3 and J is TRBJ2-2; 7 positions agree with TRBD1. CDR1 is SGHNT and CDR2 is YENEEA in the germline V gene. This CDR3 contains 16 residues. J lost 1 base, V lost 4 bases, and 6 bases had no gene match. The CDR3 DNA reads TGTGCCAGCAGCTCCAGGGGGACCGTGAACACCGGGGAGCTGTTTTTT. Translating it yields CASSSRGTVNTGELFF.

The chain combines TRBV6-1 with TRBJ2-7; 7 bases are a match to TRBD2. Per the germline V gene, CDR1 is MNHNS and CDR2 is SASEGT. The CDR3 loop spans 15 amino acids. The J segment lost 6 bases and the V segment lost 4 bases, leaving 12 bases of the junction unmatched. The CDR3 here is CASSGEWGGIIEQYF. The CDR3 DNA reads as TGTGCCAGCAGTGGGGAGTGGGGGGGTATTATCGAGCAGTACTTC.

J is TRBJ2-2 and V is TRBV30, with 8 nucleotides matching TRBD2. The germline V gene encodes CDR1 GTSNPN and CDR2 SVGIG (reference sequence). The CDR3 is 14 amino acids. DNA for the CDR3: TGTGCGCTACCCGGCGGGGGGACCACCGGGGAGCTGTTTTTT. It is translated as CALPGGGTTGELFF.

This sequence joins TRBV5-1 and TRBJ2-3, with TRBD1 as a possible D gene (6 bases). CDR3 length: 15 amino acids. Germline V gene lookup returns CDR1 SGHRS and CDR2 YFSETQ. V was shortened by 4 bases and J by 0 bases, with 12 bases between the two germline ends. The CDR3 loop reads CASSAGTSSTDTQYF. CDR3 sequence (DNA): TGCGCCAGCAGCGCCGGGACATCTAGCACAGATACGCAGTATTTT.

This clone showed up just once. This chain joins TRBV10-2 and TRBJ1-1; D is undetermined. There are 12 residues in the CDR3. Trimming cost V 0 bases and J 4 bases, with 3 bases left between them. Germline V gives CDR1 WSHSY, CDR2 SAAADI. CDR3 sequence reads: CASSESVTEAFF. In nucleotides, the CDR3 is TGCGCCAGCAGTGAGTCGGTCACTGAAGCTTTCTTT.

V gene TRBV19 combines with J gene TRBJ2-7; the D gene is possibly TRBD2 (5 bases). CDR3 length equals 15 residues. Germline-derived CDR1 and CDR2 are LNHDA and SQIVND (reference sequence). V was pared by 2 bases and J by 7 bases, with 18 bases between. In nucleotides, the CDR3 is TGTGCCAGTAGTATATCTGGCGGGCCGGCTAGGGAGCAGTACTTC. Its protein product is CASSISGGPAREQYF.

V gene TRBV4-1 combines with J gene TRBJ2-3; TRBD1 matches 7 bases. V shed 0 bases and J 6 bases; nucleotides not matched to a gene: 6. The CDR3 consists of 15 residues. Per the germline V gene, CDR1 is MGHRA and CDR2 is YSYEKL. For the CDR3, the DNA is TGCGCCAGCAGCCAAGACCAAGGGGGCCGGGATACGCAGTATTTT. Protein sequence: CASSQDQGGRDTQYF.

This chain uses TRBV30 with TRBJ1-2; 12 bases fit TRBD1. There are 19 residues in the CDR3. Germline CDR1 GTSNPN, CDR2 SVGIG (reference sequence). Unmatched junction bases numbered 14, after V lost 2 bases and J lost 1 base. CDR3 sequence reads: CAWSFSAGTGGTFNYGYTF. CDR3 nucleotides: TGTGCCTGGAGTTTTTCAGCCGGGACAGGGGGCACTTTTAACTATGGCTACACCTTC.

CDR3 protein: CATLGGIDTQYF. DNA for the CDR3: TGTGCCACCCTCGGGGGAATAGATACGCAGTATTTT. The V gene is TRBV19, the J gene TRBJ2-3, with a tentative D call TRBD2 (6 bases). Deletions cut 10 bases from V and 5 bases from J, with 13 bases between. The CDR3 length is 12 residues. Germline V CDR1 and CDR2: LNHDA, SQIVND (reference sequence).

The chain is built from TRBV7-8 and TRBJ2-3, with TRBD2 identical over 15 bases. The junction had 4 bases not matched to a gene; V was cut back by 4 bases and J by 5 bases. Germline V CDR1 and CDR2: SGHVS, FQNEAQ. CDR3 length: 16 amino acids. CDR3 nucleotide sequence: TGTGCCAGCAGCTCAAGGACTAGCGGGGGGGAAGATACGCAGTATTTT. Translation: CASSSRTSGGEDTQYF.

The chain links TRBV15 to TRBJ2-5; D possibly matches TRBD1 or TRBD2 (5 bases each). Germline values: CDR1 LNHNV, CDR2 YYDKDF (reference sequence). CDR3 length equals 15 residues. V lost 5 bases and J lost 4, with 17 bases in between. The DNA of the CDR3 is TGTGCCACCAGCCCGCCCGGGATAGGGGTAGAGACCCAGTACTTC. This sequence encodes CATSPPGIGVETQYF.

In regard to this clone: The germline gene is not matched at one end of the junction; a read error may be the cause. The chain has TRBV7-3 and TRBJ2-2, with 7 bases fitting TRBD1. From germline, CDR1 is SGHTA and CDR2 FQGTGA. The CDR3 sequence is 13 residues long. CDR3 in amino acids: CACRTGNTGELFF. CDR3 DNA sequence: TGTGCCTGCAGGACAGGGAACACCGGGGAGCTGTTTTTT.

The chain recombines TRBV28 with TRBJ2-2; 15 bases are shared with TRBD2. The germline gives CDR1 MDHEN, CDR2 SYDVKM. The CDR3 sequence is 19 residues long. The V and J ends lost 1 base and 6 bases, in that order; junction bases with no gene match: 9. CDR3 nucleotides: TGTGCCAGCAGTTTATACCGGGGACTAGCGGGAGGATGGGCCGGGGAGCTGTTTTTT. Translation: CASSLYRGLAGGWAGELFF.

The rearrangement links TRBV19 to TRBJ1-3; D is unclear. Germline CDR1 and CDR2: LNHDA and SQIVND (reference sequence). V was trimmed by 1 base and J by 0 bases, leaving 7 bases between them. This CDR3 spans 15 amino acids. The CDR3 DNA sequence: TGTGCCAGTAGTATAGCCGGCAGCTCTGGAAACACCATATATTTT. Translation gives CASSIAGSSGNTIYF.